Below, one T cell receptor beta chain is given with its context. The target antigen is unknown. This sample is drawn from a study of shared clonotypes between healthy human individuals. The assay was immunoSEQ multiplex PCR, and TCRdb's table has in-frame clones only and misses some. The sample lists roughly 2.4 million clones; approximately 96% were seen once. The germline V gene encodes CDR1 SEHNR and CDR2 FQNEAQ (reference sequence). There are 15 residues in the CDR3. V lost 6 bases and J 4 bases, leaving 18 bases between the germline ends. The study, taken as a whole, reports: All-four-donor shared clonotypes had higher generation probabilities than non-shared clonotypes did.

The chain couples TRBV7-9 to TRBJ2-5; weak D call: TRBD1 (7 bases). The sequenced sample was naive CD4+ T cells sorted from blood. The subset here: CD45RA+ positively selected. This clonotype was obtained from a man between 18 and 35 years old in good health. CDR3 in DNA: TGTGCCAGCAGTCCTTTGGGGCAGGGGGGAGAGACCCAGTACTTC. This gives the protein CASSPLGQGGETQYF.